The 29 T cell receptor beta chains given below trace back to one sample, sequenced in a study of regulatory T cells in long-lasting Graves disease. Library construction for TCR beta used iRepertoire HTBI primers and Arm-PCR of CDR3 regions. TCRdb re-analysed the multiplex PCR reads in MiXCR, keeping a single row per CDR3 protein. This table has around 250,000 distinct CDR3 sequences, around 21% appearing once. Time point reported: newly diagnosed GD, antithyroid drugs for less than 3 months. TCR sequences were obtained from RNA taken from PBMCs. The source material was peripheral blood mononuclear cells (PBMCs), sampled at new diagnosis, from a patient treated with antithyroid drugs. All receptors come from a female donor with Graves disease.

CDR3 bases: TGCAGTGTCGAAAGGCCAGGGGGTTTCTACGAGCAGTACTTC. Its protein is CSVERPGGFYEQYF. The chain has TRBV20-1 and TRBJ2-7; TRBD1 aligns across 7 bases. CDR1 and CDR2 from the germline V gene are DFQATT and SNEGSKA (reference sequence). After removal of 7 bases from V and 3 bases from J, the junction contained 12 bases not matched to a gene. The CDR3 runs 14 residues.

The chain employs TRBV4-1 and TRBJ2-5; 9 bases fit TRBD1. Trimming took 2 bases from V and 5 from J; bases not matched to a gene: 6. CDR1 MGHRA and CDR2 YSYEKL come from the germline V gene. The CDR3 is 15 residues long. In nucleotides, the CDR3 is TGCGCCAGCAGCCAAAGGACAGGGGTCGGGGAGACCCAGTACTTC. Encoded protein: CASSQRTGVGETQYF.

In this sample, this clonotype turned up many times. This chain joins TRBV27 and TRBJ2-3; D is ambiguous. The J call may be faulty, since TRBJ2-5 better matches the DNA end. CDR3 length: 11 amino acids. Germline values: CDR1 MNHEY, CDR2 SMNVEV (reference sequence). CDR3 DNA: TGTGCCAGCACCCGAGTCGGGACCCAGTACTTC. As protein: CASTRVGTQYF.

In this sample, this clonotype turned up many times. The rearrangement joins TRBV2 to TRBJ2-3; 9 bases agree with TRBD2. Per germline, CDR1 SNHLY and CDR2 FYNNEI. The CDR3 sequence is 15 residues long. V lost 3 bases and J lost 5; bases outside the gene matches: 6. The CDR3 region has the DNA TGTGCCAGCAGTGAGCGCGGGGGGGGGGGAGATACGCAGTATTTT. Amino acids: CASSERGGGGDTQYF.

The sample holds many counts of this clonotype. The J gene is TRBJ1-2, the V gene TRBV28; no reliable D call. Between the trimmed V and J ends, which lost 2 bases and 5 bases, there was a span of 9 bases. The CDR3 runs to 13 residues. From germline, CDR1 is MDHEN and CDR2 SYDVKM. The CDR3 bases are TGTGCCAGCAGTTTAACCAAAACGTATGGCTACACCTTC. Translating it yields CASSLTKTYGYTF.

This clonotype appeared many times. The CDR3 here is CASSPGGAGESQYF. In DNA form, the CDR3 reads TGCGCCAGCAGCCCCGGGGGGGCCGGTGAATCGCAGTATTTT. The chain combines TRBV5-1 with TRBJ2-3; TRBD2 agrees at 8 bases. The CDR3 sequence is 14 residues long. The V gene end was trimmed by 4 bases and the J gene end by 10 bases; junction bases not matched to a gene: 11. Germline V lookup: CDR1 SGHRS, CDR2 YFSETQ.

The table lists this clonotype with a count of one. The chain's CDR3 is CSASLAGETGRNIQYF. DNA for the CDR3: TGCAGTGCTAGTTTAGCGGGGGAGACAGGGCGGAACATTCAGTACTTC. This chain connects TRBV20-1 to TRBJ2-4; TRBD2 agrees at 9 bases. Germline values: CDR1 DFQATT, CDR2 SNEGSKA (reference sequence). The length of the CDR3 is 16 residues. The V segment lost 3 bases and the J segment 7 bases; nucleotides outside the gene matches: 13.

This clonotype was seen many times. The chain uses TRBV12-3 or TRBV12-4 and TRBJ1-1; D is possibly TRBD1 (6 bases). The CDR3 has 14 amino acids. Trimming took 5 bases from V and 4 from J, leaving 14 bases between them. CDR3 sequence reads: CASSLQGLTTEAFF. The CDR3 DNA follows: TGTGCCAGCAGTCTACAGGGTCTCACCACTGAAGCTTTCTTT.

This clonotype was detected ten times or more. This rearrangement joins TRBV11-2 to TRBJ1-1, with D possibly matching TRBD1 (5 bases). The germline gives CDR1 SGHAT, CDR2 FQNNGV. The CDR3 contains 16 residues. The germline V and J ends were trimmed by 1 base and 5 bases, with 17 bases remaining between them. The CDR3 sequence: CASSLGPGRERTEAFF. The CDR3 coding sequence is TGTGCCAGCAGCTTAGGCCCGGGACGGGAGAGGACTGAAGCTTTCTTT. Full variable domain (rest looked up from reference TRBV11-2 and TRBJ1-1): EAGVAQSPRYKIIEKRQSVAFWCNPISGHATLYWYQQILGQGPKLLIQFQNNGVVDDSQLPKDRFSAERLKGVDSTLKIQPAKLEDSAVYLCASSLGPGRERTEAFFGQGTRLTVV.

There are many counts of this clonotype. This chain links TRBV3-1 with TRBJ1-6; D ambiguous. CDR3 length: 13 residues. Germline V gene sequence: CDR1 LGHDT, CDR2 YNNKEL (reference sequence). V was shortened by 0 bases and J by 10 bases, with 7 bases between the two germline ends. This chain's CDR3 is CASSQETGSPLHF. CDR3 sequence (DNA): TGTGCCAGCAGCCAAGAGACCGGCTCACCCCTCCACTTT.

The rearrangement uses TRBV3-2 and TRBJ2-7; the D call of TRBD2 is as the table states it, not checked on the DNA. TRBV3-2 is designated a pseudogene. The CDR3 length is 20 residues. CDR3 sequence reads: CASSQALGLAGAELISEQYF. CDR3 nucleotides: TGTGCCAGCAGCCAGGCGCTGGGACTAGCGGGGGCCGAACTCATCTCCGAGCAGTACTTC.

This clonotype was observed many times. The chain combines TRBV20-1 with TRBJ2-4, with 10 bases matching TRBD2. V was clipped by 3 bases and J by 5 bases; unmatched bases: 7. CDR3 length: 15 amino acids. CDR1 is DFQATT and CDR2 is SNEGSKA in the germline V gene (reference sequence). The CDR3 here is CSARRGTSAQNIQYF. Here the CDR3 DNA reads TGCAGTGCTAGGAGGGGGACTAGCGCCCAAAACATTCAGTACTTC.

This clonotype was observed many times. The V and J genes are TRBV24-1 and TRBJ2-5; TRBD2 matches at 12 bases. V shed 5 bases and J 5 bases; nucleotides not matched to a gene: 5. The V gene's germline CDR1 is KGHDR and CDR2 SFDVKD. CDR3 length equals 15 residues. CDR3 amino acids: CATSGGTSGFETQYF. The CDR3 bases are TGTGCCACCAGTGGAGGGACTAGCGGGTTCGAGACCCAGTACTTC.

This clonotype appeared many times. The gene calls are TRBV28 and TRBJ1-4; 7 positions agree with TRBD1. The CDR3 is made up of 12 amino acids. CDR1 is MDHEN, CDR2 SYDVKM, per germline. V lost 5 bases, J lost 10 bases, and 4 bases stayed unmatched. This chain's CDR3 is CASSASGGKLFF. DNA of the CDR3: TGTGCCAGCAGTGCCTCAGGGGGAAAACTGTTTTTT.

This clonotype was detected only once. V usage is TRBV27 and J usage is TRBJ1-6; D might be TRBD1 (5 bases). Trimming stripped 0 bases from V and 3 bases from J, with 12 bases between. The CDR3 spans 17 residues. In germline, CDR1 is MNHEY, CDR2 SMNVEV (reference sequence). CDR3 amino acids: CASSLSTVIYYNSPLHF. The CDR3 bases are TGTGCCAGCAGTTTATCGACAGTCATCTACTATAATTCACCCCTCCACTTT.

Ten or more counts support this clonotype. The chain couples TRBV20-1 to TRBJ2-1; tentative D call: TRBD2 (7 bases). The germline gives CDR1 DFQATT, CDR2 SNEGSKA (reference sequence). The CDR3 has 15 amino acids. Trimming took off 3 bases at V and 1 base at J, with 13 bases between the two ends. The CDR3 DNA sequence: TGCAGTGCTAGGAGGGAGGGGGATTCCTACAATGAGCAGTTCTTC. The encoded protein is CSARREGDSYNEQFF.

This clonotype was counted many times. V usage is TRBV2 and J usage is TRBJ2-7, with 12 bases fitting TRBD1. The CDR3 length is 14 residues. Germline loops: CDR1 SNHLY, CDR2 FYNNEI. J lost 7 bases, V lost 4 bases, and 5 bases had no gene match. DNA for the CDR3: TGTGCCAGCAGTGCGGGACAGGGGGCGTGGGAGCAGTACTTC. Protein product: CASSAGQGAWEQYF.

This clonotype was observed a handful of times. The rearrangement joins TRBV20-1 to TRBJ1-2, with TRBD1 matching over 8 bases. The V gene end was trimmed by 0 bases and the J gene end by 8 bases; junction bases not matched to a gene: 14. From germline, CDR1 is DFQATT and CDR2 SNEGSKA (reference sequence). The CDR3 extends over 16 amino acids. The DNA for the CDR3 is TGCAGTGCTAGAGATCAAGGCCCTCGGGGACAGGAGGGCTACACCTTC. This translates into CSARDQGPRGQEGYTF.

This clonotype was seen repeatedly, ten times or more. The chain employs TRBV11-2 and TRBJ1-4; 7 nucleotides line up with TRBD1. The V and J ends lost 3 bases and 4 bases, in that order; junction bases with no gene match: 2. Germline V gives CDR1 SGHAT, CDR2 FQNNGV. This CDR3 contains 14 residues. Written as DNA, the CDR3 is TGTGCCAGCAGCTTCCAGGGGGGTAATGAAAAACTGTTTTTT. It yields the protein CASSFQGGNEKLFF.

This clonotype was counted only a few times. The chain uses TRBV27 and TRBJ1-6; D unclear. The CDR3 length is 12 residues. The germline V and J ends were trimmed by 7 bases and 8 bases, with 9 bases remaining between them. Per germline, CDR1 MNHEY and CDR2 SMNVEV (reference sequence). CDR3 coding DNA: TGTGCCAGCAAACATCAGGATTCACCCCTCCACTTT. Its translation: CASKHQDSPLHF.

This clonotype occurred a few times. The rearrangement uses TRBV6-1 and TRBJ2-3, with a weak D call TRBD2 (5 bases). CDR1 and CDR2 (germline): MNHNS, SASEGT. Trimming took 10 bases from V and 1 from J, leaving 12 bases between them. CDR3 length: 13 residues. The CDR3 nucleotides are TGTGCCACCCGGGAATCGGGCACAGATACGCAGTATTTT. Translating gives CATRESGTDTQYF.

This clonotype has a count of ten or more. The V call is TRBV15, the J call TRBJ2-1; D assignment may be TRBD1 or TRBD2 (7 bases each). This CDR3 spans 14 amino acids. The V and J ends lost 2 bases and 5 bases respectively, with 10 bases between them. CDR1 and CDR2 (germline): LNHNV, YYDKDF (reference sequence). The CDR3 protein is CATSRQGGNNEQFF. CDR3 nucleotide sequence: TGTGCCACCAGCAGACAGGGGGGGAACAATGAGCAGTTCTTC.

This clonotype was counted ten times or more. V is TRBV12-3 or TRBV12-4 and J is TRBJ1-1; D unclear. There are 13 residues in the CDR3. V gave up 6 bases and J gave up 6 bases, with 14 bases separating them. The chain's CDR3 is CASRAPAPAEAFF. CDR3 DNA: TGTGCCAGCAGGGCCCCGGCTCCGGCTGAAGCTTTCTTT.

The DNA for the CDR3 is TGCAGTGCTCGGGACTTTGCGGGGGGACACCAAGAGACCCAGTACTTC. This gives the protein CSARDFAGGHQETQYF. The rearrangement joins TRBV20-1 to TRBJ2-5, with TRBD2 identical over 8 bases. The germline gives CDR1 DFQATT, CDR2 SNEGSKA (reference sequence). Unmatched junction bases numbered 11, after V lost 5 bases and J lost 0 bases. This CDR3 has 16 amino acids.

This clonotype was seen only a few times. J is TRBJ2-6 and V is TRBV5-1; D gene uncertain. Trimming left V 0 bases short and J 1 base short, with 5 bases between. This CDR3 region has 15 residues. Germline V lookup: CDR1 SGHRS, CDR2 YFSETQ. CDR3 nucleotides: TGCGCCAGCAGCTTGGGTGGGTCTGGGGCCAACGTCCTGACTTTC. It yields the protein CASSLGGSGANVLTF.

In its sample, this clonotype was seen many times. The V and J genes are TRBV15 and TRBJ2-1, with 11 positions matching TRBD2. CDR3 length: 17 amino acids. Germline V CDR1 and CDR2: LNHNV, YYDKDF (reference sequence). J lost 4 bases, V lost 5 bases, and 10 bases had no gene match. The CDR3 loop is CATSLYDLAGGYNEQFF. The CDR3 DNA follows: TGTGCCACCAGCCTTTACGACCTAGCGGGAGGATACAATGAGCAGTTCTTC. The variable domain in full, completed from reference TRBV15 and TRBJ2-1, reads DAMVIQNPRYQVTQFGKPVTLSCSQTLNHNVMYWYQQKSSQAPKLLFHYYDKDFNNEADTPDNFQSRRPNTSFCFLDIRSPGLGDTAMYLCATSLYDLAGGYNEQFFGPGTRLTVL.

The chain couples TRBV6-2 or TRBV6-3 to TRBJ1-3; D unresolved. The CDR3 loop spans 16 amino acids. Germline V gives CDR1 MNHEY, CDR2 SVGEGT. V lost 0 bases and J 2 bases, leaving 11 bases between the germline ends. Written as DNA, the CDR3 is TGTGCCAGCAGTTACTCTAGTCAACATACTGGAAACACCATATATTTT. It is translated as CASSYSSQHTGNTIYF.

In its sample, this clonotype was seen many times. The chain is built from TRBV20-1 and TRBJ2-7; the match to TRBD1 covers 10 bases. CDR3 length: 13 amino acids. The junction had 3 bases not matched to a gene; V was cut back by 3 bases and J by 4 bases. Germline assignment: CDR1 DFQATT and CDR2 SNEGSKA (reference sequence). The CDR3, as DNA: TGCAGTGCTAGGGGACAGGGGATATACGAGCAGTACTTC. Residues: CSARGQGIYEQYF.

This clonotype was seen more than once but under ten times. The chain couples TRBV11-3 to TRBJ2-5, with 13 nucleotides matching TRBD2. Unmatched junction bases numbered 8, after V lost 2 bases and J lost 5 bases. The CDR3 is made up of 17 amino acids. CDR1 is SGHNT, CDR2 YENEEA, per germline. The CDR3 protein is CASSLLLAGGPGETQYF. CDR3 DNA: TGTGCCAGCAGCTTATTACTAGCGGGAGGGCCTGGGGAGACCCAGTACTTC. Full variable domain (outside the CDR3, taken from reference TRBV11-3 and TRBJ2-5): EAGVVQSPRYKIIEKKQPVAFWCNPISGHNTLYWYLQNLGQGPELLIRYENEEAVDDSQLPKDRFSAERLKGVDSTLKIQPAELGDSAVYLCASSLLLAGGPGETQYFGPGTRLLVL.